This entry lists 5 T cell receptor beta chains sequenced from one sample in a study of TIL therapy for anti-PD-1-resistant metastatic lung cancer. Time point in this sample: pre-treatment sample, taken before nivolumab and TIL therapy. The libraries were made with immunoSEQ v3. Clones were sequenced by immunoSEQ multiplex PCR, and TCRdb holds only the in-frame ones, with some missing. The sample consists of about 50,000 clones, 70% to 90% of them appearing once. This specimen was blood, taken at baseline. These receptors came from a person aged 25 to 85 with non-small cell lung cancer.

In nucleotides, the CDR3 is TGTGCCAGCAGCTCCCGGACCAGAGCGGGCCAAGAGACCCAGTACTTC. It translates to CASSSRTRAGQETQYF. The chain links TRBV9 to TRBJ2-5, with a weak D call TRBD2 (6 bases). V was cut by 4 bases and J by 1 base, with 17 bases left in between. This CDR3 contains 16 residues. Germline values: CDR1 SGDLS, CDR2 YYNGEE.

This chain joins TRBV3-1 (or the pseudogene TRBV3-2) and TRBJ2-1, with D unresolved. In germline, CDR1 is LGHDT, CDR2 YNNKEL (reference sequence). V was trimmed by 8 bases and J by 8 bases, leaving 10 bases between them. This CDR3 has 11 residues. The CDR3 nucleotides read TGTGCCAGCCGCGGAGCAGATGAGCAGTTCTTC. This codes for CASRGADEQFF.

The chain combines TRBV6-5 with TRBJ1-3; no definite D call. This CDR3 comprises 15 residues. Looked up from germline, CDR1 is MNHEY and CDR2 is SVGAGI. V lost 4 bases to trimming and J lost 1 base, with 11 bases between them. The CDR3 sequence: CASSLARKSGNTIYF. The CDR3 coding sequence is TGTGCCAGCAGTTTAGCACGGAAATCTGGAAACACCATATATTTT.

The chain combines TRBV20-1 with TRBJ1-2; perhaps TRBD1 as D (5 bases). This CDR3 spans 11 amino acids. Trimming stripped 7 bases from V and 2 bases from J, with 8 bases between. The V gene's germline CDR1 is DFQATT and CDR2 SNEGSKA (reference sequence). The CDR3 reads CSGQGNYGYTF. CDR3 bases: TGCAGTGGCCAGGGAAACTATGGCTACACCTTC.

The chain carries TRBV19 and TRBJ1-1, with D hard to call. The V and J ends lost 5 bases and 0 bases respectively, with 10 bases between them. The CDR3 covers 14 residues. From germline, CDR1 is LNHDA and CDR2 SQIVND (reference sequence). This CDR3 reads CASSLGRMNTEAFF. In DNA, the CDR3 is TGTGCCAGTAGTCTCGGACGGATGAACACTGAAGCTTTCTTT.